This is a list of T cell receptor beta chains from one sample in a study of T cell responses to AZD1222 COVID-19 vaccine. This table comes from immunoSEQ multiplex PCR, and its TCRdb copy is limited to in-frame clones, with some not included. In the table there are roughly 120,000 clones, around 92% of which are singletons. Sequences were derived from peripheral blood, sampled on day 0 of AZD1222 vaccination. Receptors were obtained from an adult in good health. CDR3s include the opening cysteine and the closing phenylalanine or tryptophan. A D gene is named only where the DNA matches it firmly.

v_call d_call cdr3_length cdr3_aa
TRBV5-1 TRBD1 13 CASSWTGGQPQHF
TRBV24-1 TRBD1 16 CATGPAGTGAYNEQFF
TRBV6-5 - 13 CASSKQRTGELFF
TRBV24-1 - 13 CATQPRDNSPLHF
TRBV11-2 - 15 CASSLDQRERTEAFF
TRBV7-3 - 14 CASSSAPLAAEAFF
TRBV18 - 14 CASSPSGDRQPQHF
TRBV18 - 16 CASSPAPREGSQPQHF
TRBV2 - 12 CASNRAGKGYTF
TRBV28 - 15 CASSTPGAGNQPQHF
TRBV7-3 - 13 CASSLRGTGELFF
TRBV7-2 TRBD1 17 CASSTRWRQGGNQPQHF
TRBV28 - 16 CASSSPEGLNGRPQHF